These T cell receptor beta chains were read from a single sample in a study of metastatic and nonmetastatic thyroid tumors. TCRdb re-analyzed the PCR reads using MiXCR. The table shows around 45,000 clones, with 15% to 20% occurring only once. Sequences were obtained from blood. The receptors were gathered from a female donor with papillary thyroid cancer or a benign thyroid nodule (not recorded which). Some clones in this sample may be carry-over from other donors' samples. CDR3s leave out the opening cysteine and the closing phenylalanine or tryptophan.

v_call,cdr3_aa
TRBV18,ASSPIIAGVPYEQY
TRBV12-3/TRBV12-4,ASSLAAWNTEAF
TRBV5-1,ASRTAETQY
TRBV29-1,SVLGTGGYEQF
TRBV18,ASSPREKGYSSYEQY
TRBV4-1,ASSLGQGLSGNTIY
TRBV12-5,ASGISGGVNEQF
TRBV20-1,SLTGDEQF
TRBV6-6,ASSRGRLAGGANTGELF
TRBV20-1,SARDSRLFVDTQY
TRBV10-3,AISEEENQPQH
TRBV2,ASSLYRGGNEQF
TRBV2,ASSEEENTIY
TRBV10-1,ASNALAGFNEQY
TRBV2,ASSAPNTEAF
TRBV5-1,ASSPGSSSTDTQY
TRBV30,AWGTEGRQPQH
TRBV10-3,ATESQDGYEQY
TRBV6-1,ASRGLAGGYEQY
TRBV6-1,ASIVEINHEQF
TRBV11-2,ASSFSDGGNTEAF
TRBV27,ASSLSWGYNSPLH
TRBV28,ASSAPPQVMNTEAF
TRBV4-1,ASSQGGGGQETQY
TRBV2,ASSVWPSGTPGELF
TRBV28,ASRGRNSYNEQF
TRBV19,ASSMGGSATEAF
TRBV4-1,ASSLPPSGNQETQY
TRBV5-1,ASSLLGNGYEQY
TRBV24-1,ATSDPGTSGTGEQF
TRBV20-1,SARDGTDTQY
TRBV2,ASCGQAETQY
TRBV3-1,ASSQVTTAGNTIY
TRBV6-1,ASGVRPSTEAF
TRBV11-3,ASSTAGQGAAGANVLT
TRBV28,ASRTGYGYT
TRBV20-1,SAYATSGNLNEQF
TRBV5-1,ASSLGVGGNTGELF
TRBV12-3/TRBV12-4,ASSSSRGDTQY
TRBV6-6,ASSYAVNTEAF
TRBV7-3,ASSWLAGESEQF
TRBV9,ASSNTGTGSDTQY
TRBV12-3/TRBV12-4,ASSYGGVEY
TRBV14,ASTMGGELF
TRBV19,ASSRPGQGSNQPQH
TRBV5-1,ASSRPGVDTQY
TRBV30,AWRLDTNTEAF
TRBV4-2,ASSQDTAGSKGYT
TRBV7-2,ASSNSLPGLLIREDYGYT
TRBV5-1,ASSLGTVNEQF
TRBV18,ASSSTGQPQH
TRBV12-3/TRBV12-4,ARRNWGLGSDEHY
TRBV7-2,ASSSQGTLNSPLH